This T cell receptor beta chain was sequenced in a study of T cell repertoires and HLA-DP antigens. Study information: Alloreactive CD4+ T cells targeted HLA-DP on transduced HeLa. General study points: The CD4+ repertoire was not split into naive and memory. Clones undetected before culture averaged about 35% against one allele and about 50% against the other.

Comments on this clone: Antigen specificity is unknown.

The V gene's germline CDR1 is SGHAT and CDR2 FQDESV (reference sequence). Trimming removed 6 bases at V and 6 bases at J, with 11 bases between. The CDR3 runs to 13 residues. Average purity of the negatively selected CD4+ T cells was around 98%. Sequencing was performed with immunoSEQ multiplex PCR; in TCRdb, only in-frame clones are kept and a portion is missing. The sample records about 89,000 clones, approximately 86% being singletons. The sequenced material came from CD4+ T cells from PBMCs. The chain uses TRBV11-1 and TRBJ2-2; D unresolved. This receptor was taken from a man aged 45-65 years in good health and CMV-seronegative. CDR3 nucleotide sequence: TGTGCCAGCAGTCATAAAAGGGCCGGGGAGCTGTTTTTT. Protein product: CASSHKRAGELFF.